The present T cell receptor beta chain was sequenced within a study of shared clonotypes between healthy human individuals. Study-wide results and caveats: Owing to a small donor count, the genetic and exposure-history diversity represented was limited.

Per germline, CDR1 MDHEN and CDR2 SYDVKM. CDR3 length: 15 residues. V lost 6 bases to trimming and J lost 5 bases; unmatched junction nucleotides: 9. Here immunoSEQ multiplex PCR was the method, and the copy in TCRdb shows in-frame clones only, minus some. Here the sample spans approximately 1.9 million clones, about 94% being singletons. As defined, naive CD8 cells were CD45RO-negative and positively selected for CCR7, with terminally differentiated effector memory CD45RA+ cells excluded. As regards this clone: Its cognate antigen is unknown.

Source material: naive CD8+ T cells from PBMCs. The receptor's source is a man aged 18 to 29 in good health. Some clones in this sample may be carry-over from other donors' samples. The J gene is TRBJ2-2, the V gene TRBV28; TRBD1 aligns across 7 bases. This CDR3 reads CASSLPPGGTGELFF. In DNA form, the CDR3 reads TGTGCCAGCAGCCTCCCGCCAGGGGGAACCGGGGAGCTGTTTTTT. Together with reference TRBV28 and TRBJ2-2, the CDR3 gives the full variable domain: DVKVTQSSRYLVKRTGEKVFLECVQDMDHENMFWYRQDPGLGLRLIYFSYDVKMKEKGDIPEGYSVSREKKERFSLILESASTNQTSMYLCASSLPPGGTGELFFGEGSRLTVL.